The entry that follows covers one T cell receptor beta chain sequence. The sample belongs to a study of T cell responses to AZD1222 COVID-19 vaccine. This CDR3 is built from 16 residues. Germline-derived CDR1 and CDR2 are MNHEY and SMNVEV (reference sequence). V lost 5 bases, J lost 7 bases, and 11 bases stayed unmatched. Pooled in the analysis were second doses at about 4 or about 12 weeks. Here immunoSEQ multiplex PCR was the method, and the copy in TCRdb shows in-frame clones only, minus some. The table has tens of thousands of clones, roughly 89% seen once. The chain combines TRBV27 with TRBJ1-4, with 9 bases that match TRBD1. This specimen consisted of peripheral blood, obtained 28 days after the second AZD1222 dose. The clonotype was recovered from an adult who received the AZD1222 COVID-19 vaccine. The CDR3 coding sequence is TGTGCCAGCAGTCTCCTGACCGGGACAGGGCTTGAAAAACTGTTTTTT. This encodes CASSLLTGTGLEKLFF.